This T cell receptor beta chain was identified during a study of T-cell memory formation after mild COVID-19. Study results and caveats: Cross-reactive memory apparently joined, as some responding clones appeared in pre-infection memory.

5'RACE primed from the constant segment yielded TCR alpha and TCR beta cDNA libraries bearing sample barcodes and UMIs. TCRdb used MiXCR to reprocess the 5' RACE reads, holding one entry per CDR3 protein. This sample yields about 190,000 distinct CDR3 sequences, of which about 27% are seen a single time; approximately 10% belongs to the top ten. J gave up 3 bases and V 0 bases, and 8 bases lay outside the gene matches. This CDR3 contains 16 residues. Germline CDR1 reads DFQATT; CDR2 reads SNEGSKA (reference sequence). This clonotype was detected a few times. Its specificity is not known. The sequenced sample consisted of PBMCs or a T cell subset sorted from them (not recorded which). The TCR originated in an adult woman who had mild COVID-19 (a few samples of this study predate the infection). Cell type and time point are not known. The V call is TRBV20-1, the J call TRBJ2-3; 8 bases are a match to TRBD2. CDR3 nucleotide sequence: TGCAGTGCTAGAGACCTAACGGGGGGGGAGACAGATACGCAGTATTTT. Translation gives CSARDLTGGETDTQYF.